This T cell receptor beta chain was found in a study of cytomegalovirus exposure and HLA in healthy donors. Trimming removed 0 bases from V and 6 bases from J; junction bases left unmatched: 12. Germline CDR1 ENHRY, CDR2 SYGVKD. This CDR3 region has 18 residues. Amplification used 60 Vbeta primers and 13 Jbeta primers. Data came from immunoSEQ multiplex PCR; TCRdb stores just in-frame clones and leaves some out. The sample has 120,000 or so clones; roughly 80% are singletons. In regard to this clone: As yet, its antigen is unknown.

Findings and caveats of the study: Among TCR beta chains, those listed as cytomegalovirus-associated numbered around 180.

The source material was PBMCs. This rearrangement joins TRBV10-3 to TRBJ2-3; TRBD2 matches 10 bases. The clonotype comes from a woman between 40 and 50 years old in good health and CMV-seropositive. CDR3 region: CAISESKSGRGVTDTQYF. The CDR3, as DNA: TGTGCCATCAGTGAGTCGAAAAGCGGGAGGGGTGTCACGGATACGCAGTATTTT.